The 10 T cell receptor beta chains reported below all come from one sample, sequenced in a study of blood T cells in healthy people across ages (dated by TCRdb to between 2015 and 2016). The method behind the library was 5' RACE. For sequencing, an Illumina HiSeq 2500 was employed. The second PCR ran for roughly 7 to 11 cycles and used a J-beta primer mix along with a sample-barcoded 5' primer. TCRdb reprocessing: public reads trimmed at Q25 with fastp, clones called with MiXCR, in-frame beta chains kept. Rows matching on CDR3 protein sequence are summarized as one entry with the most common DNA and genes. For this sample the table gives hundreds of thousands of distinct CDR3 sequences, of which around 42% were detected only once. The ten largest clones capture about a fifth of the sample. The sample comprised blood. These receptor sequences come from a man in his sixties in good health.

This clonotype was counted once. V is TRBV7-3 and J is TRBJ1-1; tentative D call: TRBD1 (6 bases). Germline V gene sequence: CDR1 SGHTA, CDR2 FQGTGA. This CDR3 has 13 amino acids. The V end was cut by 5 bases, the J end by 5 bases, with 12 bases between. CDR3 region: CASSQGWRTEAFF. The CDR3, as DNA: TGTGCCAGCAGCCAGGGGTGGAGAACTGAAGCTTTCTTT.

This clonotype was recorded only once. The rearrangement links TRBV9 to TRBJ1-1, with 7 nucleotides matching TRBD1. The CDR3 length is 14 residues. V shed 3 bases, J shed 4 bases, and the junction held 6 bases outside the gene matches. Germline V CDR1 and CDR2: SGDLS, YYNGEE. CDR3 coding DNA: TGTGCCAGCAGCGGGCAGGGGGGCAGCACTGAAGCTTTCTTT. It is translated as CASSGQGGSTEAFF. Full variable domain (rest looked up from reference TRBV9 and TRBJ1-1): DSGVTQTPKHLITATGQRVTLRCSPRSGDLSVYWYQQSLDQGLQFLIQYYNGEERAKGNILERFSAQQFPDLHSELNLSSLELGDSALYFCASSGQGGSTEAFFGQGTRLTVV.

The rearrangement uses TRBV5-6 and TRBJ2-4; D gene ambiguous. The J call may be incorrect, as the DNA end agrees better with TRBJ2-7. Germline V gene data show CDR1 as SGHDT and CDR2 as YYEEEE. The CDR3 has 13 amino acids. The CDR3, as DNA: TGTGCCAGCAGCGCATTGTCCCAAGCCGAGCAGTACTTC. Its translation: CASSALSQAEQYF.

The V and J genes are TRBV5-1 and TRBJ2-1; 7 bases are shared with TRBD1. J gave up 9 bases and V 4 bases, and 10 bases lay outside the gene matches. Germline-derived CDR1 and CDR2 are SGHRS and YFSETQ. CDR3 length: 14 residues. The CDR3 bases are TGCGCCAGCAGCGACCAGGGGACAGAGAGTGAGCAGTTCTTC. It specifies CASSDQGTESEQFF.

This clonotype showed up just once. One junction end does not reproduce the germline sequence, and a read error may be involved. This chain links TRBV6-1 with TRBJ2-7; D unresolved. Germline V gives CDR1 MNHNS, CDR2 SASEGT. The CDR3 has 13 amino acids. The chain's CDR3 is CASREARRYEQYF. DNA of the CDR3: TGTGCCAGCAGGGAAGCGCGGCGCTACGAGCAGTACTTC.

V gene TRBV20-1 combines with J gene TRBJ1-6; maybe TRBD1 (5 bases). The CDR3 runs 16 residues. With 3 bases removed from V and 5 bases from J, the gap between germline ends came to 17 bases. Germline CDR1 reads DFQATT; CDR2 reads SNEGSKA (reference sequence). The chain's CDR3 is CSASLRLQGNNSPLHF. As DNA, the CDR3 is TGCAGTGCTAGCCTCCGTTTGCAGGGTAATAATTCACCCCTCCACTTT.

This chain joins TRBV7-2 and TRBJ2-1; D is unresolved. The CDR3 is 12 amino acids. V lost 0 bases to trimming and J lost 13 bases, with 10 bases between them. CDR1 is SGHTA, CDR2 FQGNSA, per germline. This chain's CDR3 is CASSLASSGQFF. The CDR3 nucleotides are TGTGCCAGCAGCTTAGCGTCCTCGGGCCAGTTCTTC.

The sample holds a few counts of this clonotype. The V and J genes are TRBV12-3 or TRBV12-4 and TRBJ2-3, with 8 bases identical to TRBD2. The V segment lost 7 bases and the J segment 2 bases; nucleotides outside the gene matches: 8. The CDR3 is 15 residues long. The CDR3 sequence is CASTRTGGLTDTQYF. The CDR3 DNA reads TGTGCCAGCACCCGTACGGGGGGGCTCACAGATACGCAGTATTTT.

This clonotype was counted once. The V gene is TRBV4-1, the J gene TRBJ1-5; D is ambiguous. The CDR3 contains 14 residues. Trimming cost V 2 bases and J 3 bases, with 8 bases left between them. Germline V gene data show CDR1 as MGHRA and CDR2 as YSYEKL. The CDR3 sequence is CASSQQRANQPQHF. CDR3 DNA: TGCGCCAGCAGCCAACAGAGGGCCAATCAGCCCCAGCATTTT.

This clonotype was counted a few times. The gene calls are TRBV13 and TRBJ2-5, with D possibly matching TRBD2 (5 bases). The assigned J gene may be wrong: the sequence end matches TRBJ2-7 better. Germline loops: CDR1 PRHDT, CDR2 FYEKMQ (reference sequence). This CDR3 spans 14 amino acids. The CDR3 loop is CASSGERKGYEQYF. The DNA of the CDR3 is TGTGCCAGCAGCGGGGAGAGGAAGGGCTACGAGCAGTACTTC.